The next 32 T cell receptor beta chains were all read from a single sample in a study of tumor-infiltrating lymphocytes in primary liver carcinoma. TCR beta cDNA was reverse-transcribed from roughly 520 ng of total RNA. The reaction used a constant-region primer and ProtoScript II reverse transcriptase. Three nested multiplex PCR rounds of slightly modified ARM-PCR generated TCR beta libraries. TRBV1-TRBV30 forward primers paired with a C-beta reverse primer drove the first two PCR rounds, around 10 cycles each. TCRdb re-derived calls from the multiplex PCR reads in MiXCR, one entry per CDR3 protein. Of under 85,000 distinct CDR3 sequences listed, over 60% were seen once; the top ten hold roughly a fifth. For each extraction, RNA and DNA were obtained together from 20-30 mg of unsorted bulk tissue. The specimen sequenced was liver tumor tissue from sampling region 1. The subset: tumor region T1, superior pole. The receptor source for this set is a man in his forties or fifties with primary liver carcinoma and hepatitis B virus infection.

With respect to this clonotype: The conserved final phenylalanine or tryptophan is absent from the CDR3, which likely points to a read error. This sequence joins TRBV11-2 and TRBJ1-6; no reliable D call. CDR1 is SGHAT, CDR2 FQNNGV, per germline. This CDR3 is built from 11 residues. The CDR3 DNA follows: TGTGCCAGCAGCTTGGAATCACCTCTCCACTCT. Its protein product is CASSLESPLHS.

With respect to this clonotype: The junction departs from the called germline gene at one end, perhaps through a read error. V gene TRBV18 combines with J gene TRBJ2-2, with 7 positions matching TRBD1. Per germline, CDR1 KGHSH and CDR2 LQKENI. This CDR3 region has 17 residues. The CDR3: CASSLPRGQTNTRELFF. The DNA for the CDR3 is TGTGCCAGCTCACTACCTCGGGGACAGACGAACACCAGGGAGCTGTTTTTT.

This clonotype has just a few counts. The chain is built from TRBV2 and TRBJ2-1; 16 positions match TRBD2. Germline V lookup: CDR1 SNHLY, CDR2 FYNNEI. Trimming cost V 5 bases and J 16 bases; bases outside gene matches: 8. The CDR3 sequence is 14 residues long. As DNA, the CDR3 is TGTGCCAGCAGTCCCGGGACTAGCGGGAGGGCACAATTCTTC. Translation: CASSPGTSGRAQFF.

About this clonotype itself: This CDR3 is missing its conserved last phenylalanine or tryptophan, likely due to a read error. Because the CDR3's place on the DNA is in doubt, the DNA is left out and the CDR3 is given as listed by TCRdb. This chain uses TRBV5-6 with TRBJ2-7; the table gives TRBD1 as D, unverified against the DNA. The CDR3 comprises 15 residues, both ends counted. Germline-derived CDR1 and CDR2 are SGHDT and YYEEEE. CDR3 region: CASSSPGQGAYEQCL.

Worth noting for this clonotype: The junction departs from germline at one end; a sequencing error may be responsible. The DNA of the CDR3 is TGTCCCAGTAGCGCGGACTCCTCAGATACGCAGTATTTT. This sequence encodes CPSSADSSDTQYF. The chain couples TRBV5-4 to TRBJ2-3, with D perhaps TRBD2 (5 bases). The CDR3 covers 13 residues. From germline, CDR1 is SGHNT and CDR2 YYREEE (reference sequence).

The J gene is TRBJ1-5, the V gene TRBV29-1, with a possible D match to TRBD1 (5 bases). The CDR3 covers 15 residues. From germline, CDR1 is SQVTM and CDR2 ANQGSEA. CDR3 amino acids: CNVFSRDGSNQPQHF. CDR3 DNA: TGCAACGTCTTCTCCCGGGACGGTAGTAATCAGCCCCAGCATTTT.

Points on this clonotype: One junction end disagrees with the germline gene, perhaps due to a read error. V usage is TRBV5-8 and J usage is TRBJ2-2; perhaps TRBD2 as D (6 bases). CDR3 length: 14 residues. The V gene's germline CDR1 is SGHTS and CDR2 YDEGEE. This chain's CDR3 is CASSLRRGSGDMFF. DNA for the CDR3: TGTGCTAGCAGCTTGCGGAGGGGATCCGGGGATATGTTTTTT.

Points on this clonotype: Germline and junction disagree at one end, which may indicate a read error. J is TRBJ1-1 and V is TRBV29-1, with TRBD1 identical over 7 bases. The CDR3 consists of 13 residues. Germline V gene lookup returns CDR1 SQVTM and CDR2 ANQGSEA. The CDR3 region has the DNA TGCAGCGCCAACAGGGGCATCAACACTGAAGCTTCCTTT. This encodes CSANRGINTEASF.

V and J are TRBV13 and TRBJ2-3; perhaps TRBD2 as D (5 bases). The CDR3 runs 15 residues. Deletions cut 4 bases from V and 14 bases from J, with 25 bases between. Looked up from germline, CDR1 is PRHDT and CDR2 is FYEKMQ (reference sequence). In DNA, the CDR3 is TGTGCCAGCAGCTCTACGGGCCTCGACGGGGATAGGCGGTATTTT. This gives the protein CASSSTGLDGDRRYF.

With regard to this clonotype: Since no conserved phenylalanine or tryptophan closes the CDR3, a read error is the likely cause. The DNA is omitted, as the CDR3 cannot be located on it reliably, and the CDR3 follows TCRdb's listing. The gene calls are TRBV12-3 or TRBV12-4 and TRBJ2-7. The CDR3 totals 11 residues, both ends included. The CDR3 region is CASSPHYERYL.

The chain couples TRBV6-5 to TRBJ2-3; D might be TRBD1 (5 bases). The J call is uncertain, as TRBJ1-5 better fits the DNA end. This CDR3 is 15 amino acids long. Looked up from germline, CDR1 is MNHEY and CDR2 is SVGAGI. CDR3 region: CASSWGSVSTDAQHF. The CDR3 DNA sequence: TGTGCCAGCAGTTGGGGGTCGGTCAGTACAGATGCGCAGCATTTT.

A remark on this clonotype: At one boundary the junction diverges from the germline segment, which might be a read error. The chain has TRBV5-1 and TRBJ2-1; 14 nucleotides match TRBD2. This CDR3 spans 15 amino acids. Looked up from germline, CDR1 is SGHRS and CDR2 is YFSETQ. For the CDR3, the DNA is TGCGCCAGCTGCTTGGGACTAGCGGGAGTGAATGAGCAGTTCTTC. It specifies CASCLGLAGVNEQFF.

As for this clonotype: At one end, the junction sequence differs from germline, possibly due to a read error. V is TRBV29-1 and J is TRBJ2-1, with D maybe TRBD2 (6 bases). CDR1 and CDR2 (germline): SQVTM, ANQGSEA. The CDR3 totals 12 residues. CDR3 DNA sequence: TGCAACGTTGTTAGCGGCTACAATGAGCAGTTCTTC. Translation gives CNVVSGYNEQFF.

This clonotype occurred once. The gene calls are TRBV6-6 and TRBJ1-4; TRBD1 might be the D (5 bases). The CDR3 is 16 amino acids. In germline, CDR1 is MNHNY, CDR2 SVGAGI (reference sequence). V lost 4 bases, J lost 8 bases, and 20 bases lay in between. The DNA of the CDR3 is TGTGCCAGCAGTTCTCCTCGGACAAGGGAACAAGAAAAACTGTTTTTT. This codes for CASSSPRTREQEKLFF.

For this clonotype: The germline gene is not matched at one end of the junction; a read error may be the cause. This chain uses TRBV6-1 with TRBJ2-7, with a possible D match to TRBD1 (5 bases). The germline CDR1 and CDR2 sequences are MNHNS and SASEGT. CDR3 length: 18 residues. For the CDR3, the DNA is TGTGGCAGCAGTACTACAGGCGGCTGGCGCTTGACCTCCTACGAGCAGTACTTC. As protein: CGSSTTGGWRLTSYEQYF.

This clonotype has ten or more counts. This sequence joins TRBV14 and TRBJ2-3; weak D call: TRBD2 (6 bases). V was clipped by 0 bases and J by 6 bases, with 16 bases between them. The CDR3 totals 16 residues. The V gene's germline CDR1 is SGHDN and CDR2 FVKESK. This chain's CDR3 is CASSQDLPGDGDTQYF. DNA for the CDR3: TGTGCCAGCAGCCAAGATCTACCGGGAGACGGGGATACGCAGTATTTT.

Comment on this clonotype: A single base separates this from a much larger clone, so it may be a read error. The genes are TRBV7-9 and TRBJ2-7; perhaps TRBD2 as D (5 bases). The CDR3 is made up of 13 amino acids. The germline V gene encodes CDR1 SEHNR and CDR2 FQNEAQ (reference sequence). DNA for the CDR3: TGTGCCAGCAGCTTAGACTCAGACTACGATCAGTACTTC. Its translation: CASSLDSDYDQYF.

The chain joins TRBV7-8 to TRBJ2-1; TRBD2 matches at 12 bases. After removal of 5 bases from V and 8 bases from J, the junction contained 7 bases not matched to a gene. The CDR3 contains 15 residues. The germline V gene has CDR1 SGHVS and CDR2 FQNEAQ. The CDR3 region is CASSAGPSGRDEQFF. CDR3 bases: TGTGCCAGCAGCGCCGGGCCTAGCGGGAGGGATGAGCAGTTCTTC.

Only one count was recorded for this clonotype. The rearrangement joins TRBV28 to TRBJ2-1; maybe TRBD1 (6 bases). The V and J ends lost 3 bases and 14 bases respectively, with 26 bases between them. The CDR3 consists of 16 residues. Germline lookup yields CDR1 MDHEN and CDR2 SYDVKM. The CDR3 region is CASSLVGLRAFDRKFF. The CDR3 coding sequence is TGTGCCAGCAGTTTGGTAGGCCTTCGGGCATTTGACAGGAAGTTCTTC.

The chain couples TRBV29-1 to TRBJ2-5; D possibly uses TRBD1 or TRBD2 (5 bases each). CDR1 and CDR2 from the germline V gene are SQVTM and ANQGSEA. The CDR3 runs to 11 residues. CDR3 sequence: CNGGGRETQYF. The CDR3 DNA reads TGCAACGGTGGGGGAAGAGAGACCCAGTACTTC.

A remark on this clonotype: This CDR3 fails to terminate in the conserved phenylalanine or tryptophan, so it likely reflects a read error. The chain joins TRBV5-5 to TRBJ2-7, with 11 bases aligning to TRBD1. CDR1 and CDR2 from the germline V gene are SGHKS and YYEKEE (reference sequence). The CDR3 is 15 residues long. Written as DNA, the CDR3 is TGTGTCAGCAGCTGGGCCGGGACAGGGGGTTACGAGCAGTACATC. Protein: CVSSWAGTGGYEQYI.

The J gene is TRBJ2-3, the V gene TRBV19; 9 nucleotides align to TRBD2. The germline V gene encodes CDR1 LNHDA and CDR2 SQIVND (reference sequence). V gave up 1 base and J gave up 4 bases; unmatched junction bases: 3. CDR3 size: 15 residues. In DNA, the CDR3 is TGTGCCAGTAGTATAGTTAGCGGGGGCCCAGATACGCAGTATTTT. Amino acids: CASSIVSGGPDTQYF.

Details on this clonotype: A much larger clone lies one base from this, so it may be a read error. The J gene is TRBJ2-2, the V gene TRBV28; no definite D call. Germline CDR1 reads MDHEN; CDR2 reads SYDVKM. This CDR3 comprises 13 residues. In nucleotides, the CDR3 is TGTGCCTGCAGTCCGGACCCGACCGGGGAGCTGTTTTTT. Its protein product is CACSPDPTGELFF.

With regard to this clonotype: Given the absence of the conserved phenylalanine or tryptophan at the CDR3 end, a read error is likely. The genes are TRBV6-6 and TRBJ1-5; possibly TRBD1 for D (5 bases). The germline V gene has CDR1 MNHNY and CDR2 SVGAGI (reference sequence). The CDR3 runs 15 residues. V lost 5 bases, J lost 5 bases, and 16 bases lay in between. CDR3 loop: CASSPRQGPHQPQHP. The CDR3 coding sequence is TGTGCCAGCAGTCCAAGGCAGGGTCCTCATCAGCCCCAGCATCCT.

This clonotype has more than one count but fewer than ten. V gene TRBV19 combines with J gene TRBJ1-1; possibly TRBD1 for D (5 bases). The CDR3 spans 12 residues. The V and J ends lost 6 bases and 3 bases respectively, with 8 bases between them. Looked up from germline, CDR1 is LNHDA and CDR2 is SQIVND (reference sequence). Here the CDR3 DNA reads TGTGCCAGTAGGGAGGGGTACACTGAAGCTTTCTTT. Amino acids: CASREGYTEAFF.

Comments on this clonotype: It is likely a read error, because the conserved phenylalanine at the end of the CDR3 is missing. The V and J genes are TRBV6-2 or TRBV6-3 and TRBJ1-5; D may be TRBD1 (6 bases). The V gene's germline CDR1 is MNHEY and CDR2 SVGEGT. The CDR3 spans 11 residues. Trimming left V 6 bases short and J 10 bases short, with 10 bases between. The CDR3 DNA follows: TGTGCCAGCAGCATGGGACATCCCCAGCATCTT. It translates to CASSMGHPQHL.

Comment on this clonotype: The CDR3 carries no conserved terminal phenylalanine or tryptophan, so it likely arises from a read error. The genes are TRBV6-2 or TRBV6-3 and TRBJ2-3, with 10 bases that match TRBD2. Germline loops: CDR1 MNHEY, CDR2 SVGEGT. This CDR3 comprises 13 residues. The chain's CDR3 is CASSWGLANTQYS. The CDR3 coding sequence is TGTGCTAGCAGTTGGGGACTAGCGAATACGCAGTATTCT.

To note about this clonotype: Mismatch with germline at one junction end may stem from a read error. The genes are TRBV7-9 and TRBJ1-4; 9 positions agree with TRBD1. This CDR3 has 11 residues. CDR1 SEHNR and CDR2 FQNEAQ come from the germline V gene (reference sequence). The CDR3 DNA is TGTGCGAGCAGCAGACAGGGGGAACTGTCTTTT. Translating gives CASSRQGELSF.

About this clonotype: At one of its ends the junction is not consistent with the germline gene, which may arise from a read error. The chain links TRBV5-5 to TRBJ2-2, with D unclear. CDR1 is SGHKS, CDR2 YYEKEE, per germline (reference sequence). CDR3 size: 12 residues. CDR3 residues: CVSSFSTEELFF. For the CDR3, the DNA is TGTGTCAGCAGCTTTTCGACCGAGGAGCTGTTTTTT.

V and J are TRBV6-6 and TRBJ2-7; maybe TRBD2 (6 bases). This CDR3 contains 16 residues. The germline CDR1 and CDR2 sequences are MNHNY and SVGAGI (reference sequence). The V and J ends lost 4 bases and 0 bases respectively, with 16 bases between them. This CDR3 reads CASSSCTDGSSYEQYF. For the CDR3, the DNA is TGTGCCAGCAGTTCCTGTACGGACGGGAGCTCCTACGAGCAGTACTTC.

This clonotype was counted at least ten times. This chain links TRBV6-6 with TRBJ1-5, with 7 bases fitting TRBD1. The CDR3 has 14 residues. V dropped 7 bases and J dropped 6; count of bases not matched to a gene: 9. Germline CDR1 is MNHNY and CDR2 is SVGAGI (reference sequence). The chain's CDR3 is CASTEQGSGQPQHF. CDR3 nucleotide sequence: TGTGCCAGCACTGAACAGGGGTCCGGTCAGCCCCAGCATTTT.

This clonotype has more than one count but fewer than ten. A much larger clone differs by one base, so this may be a read error. This chain joins TRBV7-9 and TRBJ2-7; D not resolved. The CDR3 runs to 14 residues. CDR1 SEHNR and CDR2 FQNEAQ come from the germline V gene (reference sequence). With 1 base removed from V and 2 bases from J, the gap between germline ends came to 9 bases. DNA for the CDR3: TGTGCCAGCAGCTTAGTGGGTCCCGCCTACGAGCAGTACTTC. As protein: CASSLVGPAYEQYF.